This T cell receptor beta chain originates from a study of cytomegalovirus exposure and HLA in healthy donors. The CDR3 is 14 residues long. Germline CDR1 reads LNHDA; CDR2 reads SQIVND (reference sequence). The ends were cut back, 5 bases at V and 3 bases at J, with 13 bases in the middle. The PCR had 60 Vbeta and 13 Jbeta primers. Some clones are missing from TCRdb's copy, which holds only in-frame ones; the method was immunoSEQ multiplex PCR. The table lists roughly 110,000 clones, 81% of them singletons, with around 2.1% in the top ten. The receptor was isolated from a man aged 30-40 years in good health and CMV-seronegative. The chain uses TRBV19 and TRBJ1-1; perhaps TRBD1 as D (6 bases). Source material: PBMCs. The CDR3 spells CASSGRTEDTEAFF. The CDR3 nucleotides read TGTGCCAGTAGTGGACGGACAGAAGACACTGAAGCTTTCTTT.